The clone carrying this T cell receptor (beta chain) was seen repeatedly, ten times or more. CDR1 is SGHRS and CDR2 is YFSETQ in the germline V gene. This CDR3 region has 12 residues. V was pared by 3 bases and J by 0 bases, with 3 bases between. The entry originates in a study of T cells in Graves' hyperthyroidism and ophthalmopathy. Researchers amplified the TCR beta CDR3 regions from RNA transcripts. Using the HTBI primer set, a first-round RT-PCR was run on the TCR CDR3. One entry per CDR3 protein, called by TCRdb with MiXCR from the multiplex PCR reads. The table has about 260,000 distinct CDR3 sequences, 25% seen once. Uncontrolled infection, other autoimmune disease, pregnancy or lactation excluded patients. The sample of blood was obtained at first hyperthyroidism diagnosis (before any ophthalmopathy symptoms).

This rearrangement joins TRBV5-1 to TRBJ2-5, with D uncertain. The sequenced material came from blood. This TCR derives from a middle-aged man with Graves' hyperthyroidism that later progressed to Graves' ophthalmopathy. DNA of the CDR3: TGCGCCAGCAGCTGGAACCAAGAGACCCAGTACTTC. Amino acids: CASSWNQETQYF.